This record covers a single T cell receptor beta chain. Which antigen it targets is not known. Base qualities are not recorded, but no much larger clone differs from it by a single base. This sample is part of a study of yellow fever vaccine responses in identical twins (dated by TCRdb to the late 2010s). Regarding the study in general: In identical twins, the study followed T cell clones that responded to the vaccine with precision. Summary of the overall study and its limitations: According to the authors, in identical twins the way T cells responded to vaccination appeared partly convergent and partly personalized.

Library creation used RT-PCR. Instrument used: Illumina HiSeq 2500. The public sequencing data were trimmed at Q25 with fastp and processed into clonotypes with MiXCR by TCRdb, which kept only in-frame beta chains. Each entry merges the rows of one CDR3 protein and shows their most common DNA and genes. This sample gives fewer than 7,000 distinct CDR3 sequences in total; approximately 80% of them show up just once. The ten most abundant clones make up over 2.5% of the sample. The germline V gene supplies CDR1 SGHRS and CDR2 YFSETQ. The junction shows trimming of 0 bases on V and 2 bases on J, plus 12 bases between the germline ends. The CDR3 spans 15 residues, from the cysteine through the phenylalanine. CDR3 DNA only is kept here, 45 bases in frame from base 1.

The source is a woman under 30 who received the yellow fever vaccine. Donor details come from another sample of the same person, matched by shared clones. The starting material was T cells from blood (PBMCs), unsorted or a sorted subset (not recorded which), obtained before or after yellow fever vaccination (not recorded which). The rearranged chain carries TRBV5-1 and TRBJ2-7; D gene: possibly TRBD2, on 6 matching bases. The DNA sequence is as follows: TGCGCCAGCAGCTTGGTACGGGAGCTCCCCTACGAGCAGTACTTC. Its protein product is CASSLVRELPYEQYF.